This section outlines one T cell receptor (beta chain) sequence together with its context. These data are taken from a study of blood T cell repertoires in COVID-19. Across the whole study: Researchers got acute and convalescent COVID-19 samples from the United States, Italy and Spain.

V dropped 0 bases and J dropped 4 bases, with 10 bases sitting between them. The CDR3 has 14 amino acids. Germline loops: CDR1 SGHRS, CDR2 YFSETQ. Study processing details: Scientists estimated how many nucleated cells there were by amplifying reference gene primers. Repertoires were generated with immunoSEQ multiplex PCR, while TCRdb's copy carries only in-frame clones and drops some. V and J calls and clone size are those listed in that table; D and trimming were worked out from the DNA. Among approximately 270,000 clones listed, 80% to 90% were seen once. The V and J genes are TRBV5-1 and TRBJ1-2; D is perhaps TRBD1 (6 bases). The sample was peripheral blood. The receptor's source is a woman aged 70-85 years with acute or convalescent COVID-19. CDR3 DNA: TGCGCCAGCAGCTTGGAGGGGGAGAGCTATGGCTACACCTTC. Translated, it gives CASSLEGESYGYTF.